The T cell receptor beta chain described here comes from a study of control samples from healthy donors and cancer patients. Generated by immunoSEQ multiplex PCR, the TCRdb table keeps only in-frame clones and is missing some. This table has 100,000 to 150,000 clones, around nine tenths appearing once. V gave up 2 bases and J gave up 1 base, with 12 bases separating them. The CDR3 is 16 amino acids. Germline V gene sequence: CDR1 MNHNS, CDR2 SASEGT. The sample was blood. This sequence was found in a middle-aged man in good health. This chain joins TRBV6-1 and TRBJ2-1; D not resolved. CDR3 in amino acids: CASSEWGSKSYNEQFF. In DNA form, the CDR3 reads TGTGCCAGCAGTGAATGGGGATCAAAGTCCTACAATGAGCAGTTCTTC.